The rows below give T cell receptor beta chains drawn from one sample of a study of T cells in Graves' hyperthyroidism and ophthalmopathy. A single record per CDR3 protein comes from TCRdb applying MiXCR to the multiplex PCR reads. In the table there are around 350,000 distinct CDR3 sequences, 15% of which are singletons. The sequencing sample was made of blood. These receptors all stem from a woman aged 55-70 years with Graves' ophthalmopathy. Both conserved end residues are part of each CDR3. The D gene is left open where the match is weak. Clone size is shown for a subset of rows, as once, few, many or a class of expanded clone.

size: many
V: TRBV7-9
J: TRBJ2-6
D: TRBD2
CDR3: CASSLAGGPGANVLTF
DNA: TGTGCCAGCAGCTTAGCGGGAGGGCCGGGGGCCAACGTCCTGACTTTC

size: few
V: TRBV2
J: TRBJ1-4
D: TRBD1
CDR3: CANRGAGGVLFF
DNA: TGTGCCAACAGGGGCGCAGGGGGGGTACTGTTTTTT

size: many
V: TRBV3-1
J: TRBJ2-7
D: NA
CDR3: CASSRQSSYEQYF
DNA: TGTGCCAGCAGCCGGCAGTCTTCCTACGAGCAGTACTTC

size: NA
V: TRBV15
J: TRBJ2-3
D: TRBD1
CDR3: CATSRGTGGGTQYF
DNA: TGTGCCACCAGCAGAGGGACAGGGGGAGGTACGCAGTATTTT

size: many
V: TRBV7-6
J: TRBJ2-7
D: NA
CDR3: CASSSYRGRSYEQYF
DNA: TGTGCCAGCAGTTCTTACCGGGGTCGCTCCTACGAGCAGTACTTC

size: many
V: TRBV10-3
J: TRBJ2-2
D: TRBD1
CDR3: CAIAGTGYTGELFF
DNA: TGTGCCATCGCCGGGACAGGGTACACCGGGGAGCTGTTTTTT

size: few
V: TRBV28
J: TRBJ2-3
D: NA
CDR3: CASSGGLTDTQYF
DNA: TGTGCCAGCAGTGGTGGCCTCACAGATACGCAGTATTTT

size: many
V: TRBV20-1
J: TRBJ2-5
D: NA
CDR3: CSAPRGRGETQYF
DNA: TGCAGTGCACCGCGGGGCCGGGGGGAGACCCAGTACTTC

size: few
V: TRBV29-1
J: TRBJ2-5
D: NA
CDR3: CSVGGQTQETQYF
DNA: TGCAGCGTTGGAGGACAGACTCAAGAGACCCAGTACTTC

size: NA
V: TRBV7-3
J: TRBJ2-1
D: NA
CDR3: CASSLNPRLYNEQFF
DNA: TGTGCCAGCAGCTTAAACCCCAGGCTCTACAATGAGCAGTTCTTC

size: many
V: TRBV3-1
J: TRBJ1-2
D: TRBD1
CDR3: CASSLAGTGYDGYTF
DNA: TGTGCCAGCAGCCTAGCGGGGACAGGATATGATGGCTACACCTTC

size: many
V: TRBV27
J: TRBJ1-2
D: NA
CDR3: CASSPRARVDGYTF
DNA: TGTGCCAGCAGCCCAAGGGCCAGGGTTGACGGCTACACCTTC

size: many
V: TRBV11-2
J: TRBJ2-3
D: TRBD1
CDR3: CASSFGTGADTDTQYF
DNA: TGTGCCAGCAGCTTCGGGACAGGAGCGGACACAGATACGCAGTATTTT

size: NA
V: TRBV20-1
J: TRBJ2-3
D: NA
CDR3: CSASPRDLTDTQYF
DNA: TGCAGTGCTTCCCCCCGGGACCTCACAGATACGCAGTATTTT

size: many
V: TRBV5-1
J: TRBJ2-2
D: TRBD2
CDR3: CASSWTSRNTGELFF
DNA: TGCGCCAGCAGCTGGACTAGCAGGAACACCGGGGAGCTGTTTTTT

size: NA
V: TRBV7-9
J: TRBJ1-1
D: TRBD1
CDR3: CASSLSGQDEAFF
DNA: TGTGCCAGCAGCCTAAGTGGACAGGATGAAGCTTTCTTT

size: many
V: TRBV28
J: TRBJ2-1
D: TRBD2
CDR3: CASSLLIVGLAGSNEQFF
DNA: TGTGCCAGCAGTTTACTCATCGTCGGACTAGCGGGATCCAATGAGCAGTTCTTC

size: many
V: TRBV3-1
J: TRBJ2-3
D: NA
CDR3: CASSLRQAVGDTQYF
DNA: TGTGCCAGCAGCCTTAGACAGGCAGTAGGAGATACGCAGTATTTT

size: many
V: TRBV2
J: TRBJ2-3
D: TRBD2
CDR3: CASRGLAGPDTQYF
DNA: TGTGCCAGCAGGGGACTAGCGGGACCAGATACGCAGTATTTT

size: few
V: TRBV15
J: TRBJ2-7
D: NA
CDR3: CATSRSGYEQYF
DNA: TGTGCCACCAGCCGGAGCGGCTACGAGCAGTACTTC

size: many
V: TRBV2
J: TRBJ1-2
D: TRBD1
CDR3: CASGSGTGSYGYTF
DNA: TGTGCCAGCGGCAGTGGGACAGGGAGCTATGGCTACACCTTC

size: few
V: TRBV18
J: TRBJ1-6
D: TRBD1
CDR3: CASSLGQASNSPLHF
DNA: TGTGCCAGCTCACTCGGACAGGCTTCCAATTCACCCCTCCACTTT

size: NA
V: TRBV28
J: TRBJ2-3
D: TRBD2
CDR3: CASSQLSASGRARDTQYF
DNA: TGTGCCAGCAGCCAATTATCGGCTAGCGGGAGGGCCAGGGATACGCAGTATTTT

size: many
V: TRBV9
J: TRBJ2-3
D: TRBD2
CDR3: CASSARLAASADTQYF
DNA: TGTGCCAGCAGCGCGCGACTAGCGGCTAGCGCAGATACGCAGTATTTT

size: NA
V: TRBV7-9
J: TRBJ1-4
D: NA
CDR3: CASSSSGVNEKLFF
DNA: TGTGCCAGCAGCTCATCAGGGGTTAATGAAAAACTGTTTTTT

size: few
V: TRBV9
J: TRBJ2-7
D: NA
CDR3: CASSVIQGSEQYF
DNA: TGTGCCAGCAGCGTAATACAGGGTAGCGAGCAGTACTTC

size: NA
V: TRBV15
J: TRBJ2-7
D: TRBD2
CDR3: CATSPPRSGSYEQYF
DNA: TGTGCCACCAGCCCCCCCCGGAGCGGGAGCTACGAGCAGTACTTC

size: NA
V: TRBV5-5
J: TRBJ2-7
D: NA
CDR3: CASSRNAGTLNMDEQYF
DNA: TGTGCCAGCAGCCGGAATGCTGGGACACTCAATATGGACGAGCAGTACTTC

size: NA
V: TRBV6-1
J: TRBJ2-7
D: NA
CDR3: CASSRDGQYGQYF
DNA: TGTGCCAGCAGTCGAGACGGACAGTACGGGCAGTACTTC

size: few
V: TRBV20-1
J: TRBJ2-3
D: TRBD2
CDR3: CSADGTSGRSHIDTQYF
DNA: TGCAGTGCTGATGGGACTAGCGGGAGAAGCCACATAGATACGCAGTATTTT

size: many
V: TRBV2
J: TRBJ2-1
D: TRBD2
CDR3: CASKLAGINEQFF
DNA: TGTGCCAGCAAACTAGCGGGTATTAATGAGCAGTTCTTC

size: many
V: TRBV29-1
J: TRBJ2-1
D: NA
CDR3: CSVGWSEQFF
DNA: TGCAGCGTAGGTTGGAGTGAGCAGTTCTTC

size: many
V: TRBV11-2
J: TRBJ2-7
D: NA
CDR3: CASSLPGPLYEQYF
DNA: TGTGCCAGCAGCCTCCCGGGACCTTTATACGAGCAGTACTTC

size: many
V: TRBV6-1
J: TRBJ1-5
D: NA
CDR3: CASNIGNQPQHF
DNA: TGTGCCAGCAATATTGGCAATCAGCCCCAGCATTTT

size: many
V: TRBV24-1
J: TRBJ2-2
D: TRBD2
CDR3: CAIGTSGNTGELFF
DNA: TGTGCCATCGGGACTAGCGGGAACACCGGGGAGCTGTTTTTT

size: many
V: TRBV10-3
J: TRBJ2-7
D: NA
CDR3: CAISESELLSYEQYF
DNA: TGTGCCATCAGTGAGTCAGAGTTACTCTCCTACGAGCAGTACTTC

size: NA
V: TRBV4-1
J: TRBJ2-3
D: TRBD1
CDR3: CASSQVIKGTGAQDTQYF
DNA: TGCGCCAGCAGCCAAGTCATAAAGGGGACAGGGGCTCAAGATACGCAGTATTTT

size: many
V: TRBV20-1
J: TRBJ2-5
D: TRBD1
CDR3: CSVHRGVRETQYF
DNA: TGCAGTGTGCACAGGGGCGTTCGAGAGACCCAGTACTTC

size: many
V: TRBV5-1
J: TRBJ2-1
D: NA
CDR3: CASQVHGDEQFF
DNA: TGCGCCAGCCAAGTCCATGGGGATGAGCAGTTCTTC

size: many
V: TRBV28
J: TRBJ2-3
D: NA
CDR3: CASSDPRGGGTDTQYF
DNA: TGTGCCAGCAGTGATCCCCGAGGGGGGGGTACAGATACGCAGTATTTT